These T cell receptor beta chains were read from a single sample in a study of regulatory T cells in long-lasting Graves disease. TCRdb re-called the multiplex PCR reads with MiXCR, one entry per CDR3 protein. The sample lists under 400,000 distinct CDR3 sequences, 16% occurring once. The sample was also reused in another study, on T cells in Graves' hyperthyroidism and ophthalmopathy.

The input for sequencing was peripheral blood mononuclear cells (PBMCs), taken at new diagnosis, from a patient treated with antithyroid drugs. The receptors here all came from a man aged 40-50 years with Graves disease. The CDR3 runs from the conserved cysteine through the conserved F or W. A D gene is named only where the DNA matches it firmly. Only some rows state a clone size, as once, few, many or a class for expanded clones.

V: TRBV6-5; J: TRBJ2-2; size: many; D: TRBD2; CDR3: CASSYRLAGVTGELFF; DNA: TGTGCCAGCAGTTACCGACTAGCGGGCGTCACCGGGGAGCTGTTTTTT
V: TRBV28; J: TRBJ1-5; size: many; D: .; CDR3: CASSLLSQGNRPQHF; DNA: TGTGCCAGCAGTTTATTATCACAGGGAAATCGGCCCCAGCATTTT
V: TRBV20-1; J: TRBJ1-5; size: many; D: .; CDR3: CSASPGRALLNQPQHF; DNA: TGCAGTGCTAGTCCCGGTAGGGCCTTATTGAATCAGCCCCAGCATTTT
V: TRBV12-3/TRBV12-4; J: TRBJ2-4; size: many; D: .; CDR3: CASSFAGIAKNIQYF; DNA: TGTGCCAGCAGTTTTGCAGGGATAGCCAAAAACATTCAGTACTTC
V: TRBV19; J: TRBJ1-5; size: few; D: .; CDR3: CASTDTGLGGSNQPQHF; DNA: TGTGCCAGTACTGATACCGGTTTAGGGGGAAGCAATCAGCCCCAGCATTTT
V: TRBV5-1; J: TRBJ1-1; size: many; D: .; CDR3: CASSLAGGEAFF; DNA: TGCGCCAGCAGCTTGGCCGGGGGTGAAGCTTTCTTT
V: TRBV28; J: TRBJ1-5; size: .; D: .; CDR3: CASRGTGYSNQPQHF; DNA: TGTGCCAGCAGAGGTACAGGCTATAGCAATCAGCCCCAGCATTTT
V: TRBV10-3; J: TRBJ2-3; size: .; D: TRBD1; CDR3: CAISETGVSTDTQYF; DNA: TGTGCCATCAGTGAAACAGGGGTGAGCACAGATACGCAGTATTTT
V: TRBV5-4; J: TRBJ1-4; size: many; D: TRBD1; CDR3: CASSSTGVGEEKLFF; DNA: TGTGCCAGCAGCTCGACAGGGGTGGGTGAAGAAAAACTGTTTTTT
V: TRBV7-2; J: TRBJ1-5; size: many; D: .; CDR3: CASSLAGDGQPQHF; DNA: TGTGCCAGCAGCTTAGCAGGGGACGGTCAGCCCCAGCATTTT
V: TRBV2; J: TRBJ1-5; size: many; D: TRBD1; CDR3: CASSDGTAKYGNQPQHF; DNA: TGTGCCAGCAGTGATGGGACAGCTAAATATGGCAATCAGCCCCAGCATTTT
V: TRBV18; J: TRBJ2-5; size: .; D: .; CDR3: CASSRLTDGAETQYF; DNA: TGTGCCAGCTCACGGCTCACGGACGGGGCAGAGACCCAGTACTTC
V: TRBV27; J: TRBJ1-1; size: many; D: .; CDR3: CASLGRAGTEAFF; DNA: TGTGCCAGCCTCGGGAGGGCGGGCACTGAAGCTTTCTTT
V: TRBV19; J: TRBJ2-2; size: many; D: .; CDR3: CASSIGGGILTGELFF; DNA: TGTGCCAGTAGTATAGGTGGAGGGATTCTCACCGGGGAGCTGTTTTTT
V: TRBV28; J: TRBJ2-3; size: many; D: TRBD2; CDR3: CASGTPREEADTQYF; DNA: TGTGCCAGCGGGACCCCCCGGGAGGAGGCAGATACGCAGTATTTT
V: TRBV5-1; J: TRBJ2-6; size: many; D: .; CDR3: CASSLVSGIGTGANVLTF; DNA: TGCGCCAGCAGCTTGGTTTCGGGGATTGGCACTGGGGCCAACGTCCTGACTTTC
V: TRBV20-1; J: TRBJ2-2; size: .; D: TRBD1; CDR3: CSARPSGTATPIGKLFF; DNA: TGCAGTGCTAGACCTTCCGGGACAGCAACCCCCATCGGGAAGCTGTTTTTT
V: TRBV5-1; J: TRBJ1-3; size: .; D: .; CDR3: CASSLDLLKSGNTIYF; DNA: TGCGCCAGCAGCTTGGATCTGCTTAAATCTGGAAACACCATATATTTT
V: TRBV20-1; J: TRBJ1-1; size: many; D: TRBD1; CDR3: CSALTTDRGQRAFF; DNA: TGCAGTGCTCTCACAACGGACAGGGGGCAACGTGCTTTCTTT
V: TRBV4-2; J: TRBJ2-3; size: .; D: .; CDR3: CASSQFADTQYF; DNA: TGTGCCAGCAGCCAATTTGCAGATACGCAGTATTTT
V: TRBV20-1; J: TRBJ2-5; size: many; D: .; CDR3: CSARGDRGETQYF; DNA: TGCAGTGCCAGAGGAGACAGAGGAGAGACCCAGTACTTC
V: TRBV7-3; J: TRBJ2-5; size: .; D: TRBD1; CDR3: CASSPRSGQGGETQYF; DNA: TGTGCCAGCAGCCCCCGATCGGGACAGGGAGGGGAGACCCAGTACTTC
V: TRBV15; J: TRBJ1-1; size: many; D: .; CDR3: CATRWDANTEAFF; DNA: TGTGCCACCAGGTGGGACGCGAACACTGAAGCTTTCTTT
V: TRBV20-1; J: TRBJ1-5; size: many; D: .; CDR3: CSARHGYSNQPQHF; DNA: TGCAGTGCTAGACATGGCTATAGCAATCAGCCCCAGCATTTT
V: TRBV5-5; J: TRBJ2-3; size: many; D: .; CDR3: CASSLWQGPTDTQYF; DNA: TGTGCCAGCAGCTTATGGCAGGGGCCCACAGATACGCAGTATTTT
V: TRBV3-1; J: TRBJ2-1; size: many; D: .; CDR3: CASSLTTSIGSQPHNSEQFF; DNA: TGTGCCAGCAGTCTGACAACTTCAATAGGCAGCCAGCCGCACAATAGCGAGCAGTTCTTC
V: TRBV2; J: TRBJ2-1; size: many; D: .; CDR3: CASSVTNNEQFF; DNA: TGTGCCAGCAGCGTGACTAACAATGAGCAGTTCTTC
V: TRBV6-2/TRBV6-3; J: TRBJ2-5; size: .; D: .; CDR3: CASSKGQETQCF; DNA: TGTGCCAGCAGCAAGGGCCAAGAGACCCAGTGCTTC
V: TRBV5-1; J: TRBJ2-7; size: .; D: TRBD2; CDR3: CASSISWGGSYEQYF; DNA: TGCGCCAGCAGCATAAGTTGGGGGGGTTCCTACGAGCAGTACTTC
V: TRBV6-2/TRBV6-3; J: TRBJ2-2; size: .; D: TRBD2; CDR3: CASRQLATGPGELFF; DNA: TGTGCCAGCAGACAACTAGCGACGGGCCCCGGGGAGCTGTTTTTT
V: TRBV20-1; J: TRBJ2-2; size: .; D: .; CDR3: CSASVYTGELFF; DNA: TGCAGTGCCAGCGTTTACACCGGGGAGCTGTTTTTT
V: TRBV4-3; J: TRBJ2-3; size: .; D: TRBD2; CDR3: CASSQVWTSGGSTDTQYF; DNA: TGCGCCAGCAGCCAAGTCTGGACTAGCGGGGGCAGCACAGATACGCAGTATTTT
V: TRBV30; J: TRBJ1-1; size: many; D: .; CDR3: CAWSVRFWRAGEAFF; DNA: TGTGCCTGGAGTGTACGTTTTTGGAGGGCTGGTGAAGCTTTCTTT
V: TRBV2; J: TRBJ1-4; size: many; D: .; CDR3: CASRTGGATNEKLFF; DNA: TGCGCCAGCAGGACGGGGGGCGCAACTAATGAAAAACTGTTTTTT
V: TRBV7-2; J: TRBJ2-3; size: many; D: TRBD2; CDR3: CASTGLVGDTQYF; DNA: TGTGCCAGCACCGGACTAGTTGGAGATACGCAGTATTTT
V: TRBV14; J: TRBJ2-1; size: many; D: .; CDR3: CASSPWTDHSYNEQFF; DNA: TGTGCCAGCAGCCCCTGGACAGATCACTCCTACAATGAGCAGTTCTTC
V: TRBV5-1; J: TRBJ2-5; size: .; D: TRBD1; CDR3: CASSHGTGESQETQYF; DNA: TGCGCCAGCAGTCACGGGACAGGGGAGAGCCAAGAGACCCAGTACTTC
V: TRBV27; J: TRBJ1-1; size: many; D: .; CDR3: CASSLERRNTEAFF; DNA: TGTGCCAGCAGTTTAGAACGGCGGAACACTGAAGCTTTCTTT
V: TRBV28; J: TRBJ1-4; size: many; D: .; CDR3: CASSFVAAQGNEKLFF; DNA: TGTGCCAGCAGTTTTGTGGCCGCCCAGGGAAATGAAAAACTGTTTTTT
V: TRBV18; J: TRBJ1-3; size: many; D: .; CDR3: CASSPIEVAAGNTIYF; DNA: TGTGCCAGCTCACCTATAGAAGTCGCCGCTGGAAACACCATATATTTT
V: TRBV4-2; J: TRBJ2-7; size: .; D: .; CDR3: CASSLDGGMGSYEQYF; DNA: TGTGCCAGCAGCCTGGACGGTGGGATGGGGTCCTACGAGCAGTACTTC
V: TRBV18; J: TRBJ2-2; size: .; D: .; CDR3: CASSPITLTGTGELFF; DNA: TGTGCCAGCTCACCGATAACTTTAACAGGGACCGGGGAGCTGTTTTTT
V: TRBV9; J: TRBJ1-3; size: few; D: TRBD1; CDR3: CASSARTSGTAGNTIYF; DNA: TGTGCCAGCAGCGCCCGAACCTCCGGGACAGCTGGAAACACCATATATTTT